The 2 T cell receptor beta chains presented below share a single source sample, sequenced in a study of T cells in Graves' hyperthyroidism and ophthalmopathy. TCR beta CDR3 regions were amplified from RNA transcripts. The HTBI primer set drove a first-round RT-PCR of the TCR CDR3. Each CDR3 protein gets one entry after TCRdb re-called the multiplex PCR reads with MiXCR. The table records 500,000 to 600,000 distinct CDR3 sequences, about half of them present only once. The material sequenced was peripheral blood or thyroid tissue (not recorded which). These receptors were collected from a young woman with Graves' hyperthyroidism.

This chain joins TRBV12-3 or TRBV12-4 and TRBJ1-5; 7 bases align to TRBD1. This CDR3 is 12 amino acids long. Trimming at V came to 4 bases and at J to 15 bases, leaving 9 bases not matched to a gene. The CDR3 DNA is TGTGCCAGCAGTTCCGGGACAGAGGTACTGCATTTT. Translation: CASSSGTEVLHF.

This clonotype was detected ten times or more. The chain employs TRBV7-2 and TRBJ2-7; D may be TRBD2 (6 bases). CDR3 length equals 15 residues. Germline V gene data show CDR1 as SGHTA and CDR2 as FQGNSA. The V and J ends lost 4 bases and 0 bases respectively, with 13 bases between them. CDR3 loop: CASSYRGVSSYEQYF. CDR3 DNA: TGTGCCAGCAGCTACCGCGGGGTAAGCTCCTACGAGCAGTACTTC.